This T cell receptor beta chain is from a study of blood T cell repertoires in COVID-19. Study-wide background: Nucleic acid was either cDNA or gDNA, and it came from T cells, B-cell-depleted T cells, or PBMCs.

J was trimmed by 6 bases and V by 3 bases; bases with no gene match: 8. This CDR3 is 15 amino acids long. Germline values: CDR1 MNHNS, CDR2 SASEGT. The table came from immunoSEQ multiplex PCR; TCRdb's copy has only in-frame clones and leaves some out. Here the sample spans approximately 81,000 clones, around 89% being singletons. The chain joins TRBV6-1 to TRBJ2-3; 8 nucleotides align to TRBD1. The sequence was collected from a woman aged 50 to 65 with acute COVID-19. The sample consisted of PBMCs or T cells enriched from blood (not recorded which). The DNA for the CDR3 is TGTGCCAGCAGTGAGCTCGGACAGGGATTTGATACGCAGTATTTT. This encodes CASSELGQGFDTQYF.